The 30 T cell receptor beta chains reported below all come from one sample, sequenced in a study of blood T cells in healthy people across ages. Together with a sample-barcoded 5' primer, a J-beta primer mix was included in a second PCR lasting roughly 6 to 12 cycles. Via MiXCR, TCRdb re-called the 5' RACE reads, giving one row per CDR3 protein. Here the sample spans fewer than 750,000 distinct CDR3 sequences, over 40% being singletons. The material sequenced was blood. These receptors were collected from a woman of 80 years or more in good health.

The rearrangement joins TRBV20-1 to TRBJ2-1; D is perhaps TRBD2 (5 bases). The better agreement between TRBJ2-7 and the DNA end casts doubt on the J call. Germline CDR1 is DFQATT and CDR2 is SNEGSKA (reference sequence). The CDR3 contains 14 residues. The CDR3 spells CSARSSSAYNEQYF. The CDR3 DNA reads TGCAGTGCTAGGTCTAGTAGCGCCTACAATGAGCAGTACTTC.

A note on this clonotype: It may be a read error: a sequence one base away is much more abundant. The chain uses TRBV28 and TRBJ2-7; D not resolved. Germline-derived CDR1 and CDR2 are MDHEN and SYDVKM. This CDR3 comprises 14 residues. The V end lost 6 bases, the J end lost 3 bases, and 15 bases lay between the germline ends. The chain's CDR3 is CASRWIGLRYEQYF. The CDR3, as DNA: TGTGCCAGCAGATGGATAGGGCTCCGCTACGAGCAGTACTTC.

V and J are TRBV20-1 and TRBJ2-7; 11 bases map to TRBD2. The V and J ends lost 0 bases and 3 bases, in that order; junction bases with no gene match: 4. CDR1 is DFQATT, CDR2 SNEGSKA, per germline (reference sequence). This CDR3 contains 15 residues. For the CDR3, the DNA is TGCAGTGCTAGAGAGCTAGCGGGAGGTTACTACGAGCAGTACTTC. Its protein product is CSARELAGGYYEQYF.

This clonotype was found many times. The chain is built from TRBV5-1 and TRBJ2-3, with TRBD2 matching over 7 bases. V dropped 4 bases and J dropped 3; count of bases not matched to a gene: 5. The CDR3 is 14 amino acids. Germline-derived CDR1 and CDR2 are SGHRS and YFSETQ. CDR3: CASSPLAVTDTQYF. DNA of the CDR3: TGCGCCAGCAGCCCTCTAGCGGTAACAGATACGCAGTATTTT.

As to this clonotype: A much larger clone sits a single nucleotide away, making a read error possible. As DNA, the CDR3 is TGTGCCACCAGTGATTTTGCGGGGCTGGGGACAGATGAGCAGTACTTC. It is translated as CATSDFAGLGTDEQYF. The rearrangement uses TRBV24-1 and TRBJ2-7, with a possible D match to TRBD1 (7 bases). V gave up 1 base and J gave up 7 bases, with 19 bases separating them. Looked up from germline, CDR1 is KGHDR and CDR2 is SFDVKD. This CDR3 has 16 residues.

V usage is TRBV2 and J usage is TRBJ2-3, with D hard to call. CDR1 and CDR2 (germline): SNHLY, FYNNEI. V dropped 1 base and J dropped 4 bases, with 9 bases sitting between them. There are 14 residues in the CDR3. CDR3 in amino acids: CASSEGQLPDTQYF. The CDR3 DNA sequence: TGTGCCAGCAGTGAAGGACAACTCCCAGATACGCAGTATTTT.

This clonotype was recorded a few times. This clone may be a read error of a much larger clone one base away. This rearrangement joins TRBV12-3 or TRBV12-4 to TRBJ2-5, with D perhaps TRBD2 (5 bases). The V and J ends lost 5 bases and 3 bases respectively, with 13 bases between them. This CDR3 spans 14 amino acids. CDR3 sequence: CASSVQEVEETQYF. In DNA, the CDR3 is TGTGCCAGCAGTGTCCAGGAGGTCGAAGAGACCCAGTACTTC.

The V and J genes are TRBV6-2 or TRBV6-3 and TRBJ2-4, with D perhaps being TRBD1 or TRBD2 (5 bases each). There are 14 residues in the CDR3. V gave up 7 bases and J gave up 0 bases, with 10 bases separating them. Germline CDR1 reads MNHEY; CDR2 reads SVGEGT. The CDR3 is CASTMRGAKNIQYF. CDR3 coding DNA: TGTGCCAGCACCATGAGGGGAGCCAAAAACATTCAGTACTTC.

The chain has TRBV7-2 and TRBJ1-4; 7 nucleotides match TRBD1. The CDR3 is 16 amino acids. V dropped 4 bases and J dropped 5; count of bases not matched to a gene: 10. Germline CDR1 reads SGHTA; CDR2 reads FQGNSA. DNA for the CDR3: TGTGCCAGCAGCTCACATGCCGGGACAGAGAATGAAAAACTGTTTTTT. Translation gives CASSSHAGTENEKLFF.

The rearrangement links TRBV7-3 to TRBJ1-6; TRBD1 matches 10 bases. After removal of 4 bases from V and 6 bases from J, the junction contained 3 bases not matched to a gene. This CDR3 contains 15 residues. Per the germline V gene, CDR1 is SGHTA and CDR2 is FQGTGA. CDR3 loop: CASSSGQGGNSPLHF. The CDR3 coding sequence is TGTGCCAGCAGCTCCGGACAGGGGGGTAATTCACCCCTCCACTTT.

The CDR3 bases are TGTGCCACCAGTGATTGGACGGGGGGGCGCACAGATACGCAGTATTTT. This codes for CATSDWTGGRTDTQYF. This chain connects TRBV24-1 to TRBJ2-3; TRBD2 agrees at 8 bases. CDR3 size: 16 residues. V gave up 2 bases and J gave up 1 base; unmatched junction bases: 4. Germline CDR1 reads KGHDR; CDR2 reads SFDVKD.

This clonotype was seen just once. The CDR3, as DNA: TGTGCCAGCAGCTCAGACTCTAGCACAGATACGCAGTATTTT. Amino acids: CASSSDSSTDTQYF. The J gene is TRBJ2-3, the V gene TRBV7-6; D is uncertain. V was clipped by 4 bases and J by 0 bases, with 8 bases between them. CDR3 length: 14 amino acids. Germline V CDR1 and CDR2: SGHVS, FNYEAQ.

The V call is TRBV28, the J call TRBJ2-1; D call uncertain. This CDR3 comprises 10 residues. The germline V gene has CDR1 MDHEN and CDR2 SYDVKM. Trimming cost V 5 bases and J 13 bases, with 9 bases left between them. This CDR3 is CASSQETQFF. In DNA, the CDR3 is TGTGCCAGCAGTCAAGAGACCCAGTTCTTC.

Written as DNA, the CDR3 is TGTGCCAGCAGTCCGGGACACTCGAACACTGAAGCTTTCTTT. Protein: CASSPGHSNTEAFF. The J gene is TRBJ1-1, the V gene TRBV12-3 or TRBV12-4; D is possibly TRBD1 (6 bases). The CDR3 covers 14 residues. V lost 5 bases and J 1 base, leaving 11 bases between the germline ends.

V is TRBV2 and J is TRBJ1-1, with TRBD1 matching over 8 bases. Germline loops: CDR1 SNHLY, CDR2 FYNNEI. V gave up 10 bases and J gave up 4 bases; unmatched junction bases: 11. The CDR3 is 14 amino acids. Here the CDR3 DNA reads TGTGCCACAAACAGGGGGTGGGGGAGCACTGAAGCTTTCTTT. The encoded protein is CATNRGWGSTEAFF.

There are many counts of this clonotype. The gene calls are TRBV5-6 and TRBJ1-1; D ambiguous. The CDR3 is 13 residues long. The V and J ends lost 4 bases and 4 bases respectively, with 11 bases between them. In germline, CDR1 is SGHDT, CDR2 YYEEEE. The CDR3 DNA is TGTGCCAGCAGCCCGTCGACGGGCACTGAAGCTTTCTTT. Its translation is CASSPSTGTEAFF.

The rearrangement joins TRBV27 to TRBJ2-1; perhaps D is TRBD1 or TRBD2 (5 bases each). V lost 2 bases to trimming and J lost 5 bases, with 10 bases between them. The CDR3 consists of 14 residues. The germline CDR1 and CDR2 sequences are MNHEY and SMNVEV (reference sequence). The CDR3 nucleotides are TGTGCCAGCAGTTTACTGGGGGTCCACAATGAGCAGTTCTTC. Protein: CASSLLGVHNEQFF.

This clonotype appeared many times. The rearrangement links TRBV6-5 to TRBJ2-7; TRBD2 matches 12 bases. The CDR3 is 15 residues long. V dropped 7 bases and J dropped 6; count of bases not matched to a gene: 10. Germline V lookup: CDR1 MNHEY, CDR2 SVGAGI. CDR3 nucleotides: TGTGCCAGCATGAATTTCCTAGCGGGAGGGTTCGAGCAGTACTTC. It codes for CASMNFLAGGFEQYF.

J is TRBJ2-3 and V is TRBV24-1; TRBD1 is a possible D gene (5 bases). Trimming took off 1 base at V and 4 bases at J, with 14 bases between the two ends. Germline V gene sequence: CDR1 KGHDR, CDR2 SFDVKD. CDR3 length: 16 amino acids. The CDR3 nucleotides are TGTGCCACCAGTGATTTTCGGGCAGGGAATCCAGATACGCAGTATTTT. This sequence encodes CATSDFRAGNPDTQYF.

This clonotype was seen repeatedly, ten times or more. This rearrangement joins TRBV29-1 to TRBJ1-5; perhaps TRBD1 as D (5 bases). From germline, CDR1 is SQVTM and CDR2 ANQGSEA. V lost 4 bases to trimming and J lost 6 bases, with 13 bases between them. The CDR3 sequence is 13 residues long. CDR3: CSVGDPNGQPQHF. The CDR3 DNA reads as TGCAGCGTTGGGGACCCGAACGGTCAGCCCCAGCATTTT.

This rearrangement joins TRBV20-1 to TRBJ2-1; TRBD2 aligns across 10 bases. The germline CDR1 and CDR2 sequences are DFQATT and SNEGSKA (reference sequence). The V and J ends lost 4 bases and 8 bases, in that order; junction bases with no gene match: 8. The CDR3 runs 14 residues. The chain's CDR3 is CSATLAGDFYEQFF. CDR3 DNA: TGCAGTGCTACTCTAGCGGGGGACTTCTATGAGCAGTTCTTC.

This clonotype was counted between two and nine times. The CDR3 sequence is CASSLTANNEQYF. The CDR3 bases are TGTGCCAGCAGCTTAACAGCAAATAATGAGCAGTACTTC. The chain uses TRBV7-3 and TRBJ2-5; D is undetermined. Looked up from germline, CDR1 is SGHTA and CDR2 is FQGTGA. Trimming stripped 0 bases from V and 11 bases from J, with 13 bases between. This CDR3 has 13 amino acids.

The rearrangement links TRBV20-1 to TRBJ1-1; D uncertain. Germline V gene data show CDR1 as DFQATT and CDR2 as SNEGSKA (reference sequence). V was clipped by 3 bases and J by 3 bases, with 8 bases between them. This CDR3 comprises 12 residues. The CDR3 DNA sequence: TGCAGTGCTAGTAGCCGGGACACTGAAGCTTTCTTT. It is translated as CSASSRDTEAFF.

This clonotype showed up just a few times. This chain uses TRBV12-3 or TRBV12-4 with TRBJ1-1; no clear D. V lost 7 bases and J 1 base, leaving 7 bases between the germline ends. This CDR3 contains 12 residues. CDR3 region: CASKRQNTEAFF. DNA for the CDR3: TGTGCCAGCAAAAGACAGAACACTGAAGCTTTCTTT.

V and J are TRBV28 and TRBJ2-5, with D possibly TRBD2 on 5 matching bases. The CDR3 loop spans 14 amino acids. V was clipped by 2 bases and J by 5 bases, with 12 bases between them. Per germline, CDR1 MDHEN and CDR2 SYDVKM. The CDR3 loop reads CASSLGLRGETQYF. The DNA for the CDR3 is TGTGCCAGCAGTTTAGGACTCAGAGGGGAGACCCAGTACTTC.

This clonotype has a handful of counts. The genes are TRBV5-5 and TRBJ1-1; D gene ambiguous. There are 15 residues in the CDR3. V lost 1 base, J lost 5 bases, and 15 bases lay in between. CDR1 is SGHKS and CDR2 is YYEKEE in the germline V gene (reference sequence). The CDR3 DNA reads TGTGCCAGCAGCTTGCGGCCCCTAGGCGGGACTGAAGCTTTCTTT. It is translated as CASSLRPLGGTEAFF.

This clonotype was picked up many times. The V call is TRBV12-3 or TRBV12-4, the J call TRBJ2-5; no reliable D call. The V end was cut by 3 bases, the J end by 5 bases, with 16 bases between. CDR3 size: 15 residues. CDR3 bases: TGTGCCAGCAGTTTGATCCCGTGGGTGATGGAGACCCAGTACTTC. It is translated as CASSLIPWVMETQYF.

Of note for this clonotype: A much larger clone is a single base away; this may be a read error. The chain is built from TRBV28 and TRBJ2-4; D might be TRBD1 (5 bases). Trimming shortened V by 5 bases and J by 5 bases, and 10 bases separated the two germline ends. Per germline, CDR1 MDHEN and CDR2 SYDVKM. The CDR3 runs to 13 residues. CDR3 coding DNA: TGTGCCAGCAGTATAGGGGCCCAAAACATTCAGTACTTC. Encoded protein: CASSIGAQNIQYF.

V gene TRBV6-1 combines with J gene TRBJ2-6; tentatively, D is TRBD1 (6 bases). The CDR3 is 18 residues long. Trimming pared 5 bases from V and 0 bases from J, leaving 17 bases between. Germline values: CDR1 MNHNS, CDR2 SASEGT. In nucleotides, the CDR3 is TGTGCCAGCAGTAATACAGGGTCCCCTCCCTCTGGGGCCAACGTCCTGACTTTC. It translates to CASSNTGSPPSGANVLTF.

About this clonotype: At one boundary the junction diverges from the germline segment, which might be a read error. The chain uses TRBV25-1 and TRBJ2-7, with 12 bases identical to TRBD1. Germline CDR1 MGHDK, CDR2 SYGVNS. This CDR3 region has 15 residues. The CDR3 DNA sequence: TGTGCCAGCGGTGAAAGGGACAGGGGGCGTTACGAGCAGTACTTC. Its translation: CASGERDRGRYEQYF.